These 20 T cell receptor beta chains originate from one sample sequenced in a study of tumor and adjacent non-tumor tissue in lung cancer. RNA was extracted from bulk tissue without any cell sorting. Distant lung tissue was collected more than 3 cm away from the tumor edge. The library came from three nested PCR rounds adapted from ARM-PCR protocols. TCRdb recomputed calls from the multiplex PCR reads with MiXCR, one row per CDR3 protein. This sample has 43,000 or so distinct CDR3 sequences; roughly 66% occur once, and the top ten carry roughly 44%. Specimen: distant non-tumor lung tissue. The receptors derive from a man aged 45-65 years with non-small cell lung cancer.

This clonotype was detected once. One end of the junction varies from germline; a read error may be responsible. The chain carries TRBV11-2 and TRBJ1-4, with D perhaps TRBD1 (6 bases). Germline values: CDR1 SGHAT, CDR2 FQNNGV. This CDR3 contains 12 residues. The CDR3 nucleotides are TGTGCCGGCAGCTTATACAGGGTAAAACTGTTTTTT. Residues: CAGSLYRVKLFF.

On this clonotype: One junction end does not reproduce the germline sequence, and a read error may be involved. The J gene is TRBJ1-1, the V gene TRBV5-4, with 8 nucleotides matching TRBD1. Germline lookup yields CDR1 SGHNT and CDR2 YYREEE (reference sequence). CDR3 length equals 14 residues. The CDR3 reads CANSSGTGGLEAFF. The CDR3 nucleotides are TGTGCCAACAGCTCCGGGACAGGTGGCCTTGAAGCTTTCTTT. The complete variable domain, with remaining parts taken from reference TRBV5-4 and TRBJ1-1, reads ETGVTQSPTHLIKTRGQQVTLRCSSQSGHNTVSWYQQALGQGPQFIFQYYREEENGRGNFPPRFSGLQFPNYSSELNVNALELDDSALYLCANSSGTGGLEAFFGQGTRLTVV.

Of note for this clonotype: This is likely a read error, given that the CDR3 carries no conserved phenylalanine or tryptophan at its end. The chain employs TRBV7-9 and TRBJ2-4; 7 bases are shared with TRBD1. Losses at the gene ends were 4 bases for V and 7 bases for J; bases not matched to a gene: 7. The CDR3 runs to 14 residues. The germline V gene encodes CDR1 SEHNR and CDR2 FQNEAQ (reference sequence). This CDR3 reads CASSSPDRDNIQYL. CDR3 in DNA: TGTGCCAGCAGCTCGCCCGACAGGGATAACATTCAGTACTTA.

This clonotype was picked up many times. J is TRBJ2-1 and V is TRBV5-1, with D unresolved. The ends were cut back, 0 bases at V and 7 bases at J, with 11 bases in the middle. The germline CDR1 and CDR2 sequences are SGHRS and YFSETQ. This CDR3 is built from 14 residues. CDR3 sequence (DNA): TGCGCCAGCAGCTTGGGCAATAGCCAGAATGAGCAGTTCTTC. It specifies CASSLGNSQNEQFF.

The chain employs TRBV18 and TRBJ2-7; 12 bases align to TRBD2. The V gene's germline CDR1 is KGHSH and CDR2 LQKENI. The trim removed 2 bases at V and 4 bases at J, leaving 3 bases unmatched. The CDR3 extends over 15 amino acids. The CDR3 coding sequence is TGTGCCAGCTCACCAACTAGCGGGAGGTTATACGAGCAGTACTTC. Its translation is CASSPTSGRLYEQYF.

This clonotype was recorded a few times. A much larger clone sits a single nucleotide away, making a read error possible. V usage is TRBV29-1 and J usage is TRBJ2-2; either TRBD1 or TRBD2 may fit D (5 bases each). Germline assignment: CDR1 SQVTM and CDR2 ANQGSEA. Trimming removed 6 bases from V and 2 bases from J, with 10 bases in between. The CDR3 runs to 13 residues. DNA of the CDR3: TGCAGCGTAGGGACGGGTAACACCGGGGAGCTGTTTTTT. Its translation: CSVGTGNTGELFF.

This clonotype was counted at least ten times. This sequence joins TRBV10-2 and TRBJ2-3, with 15 bases lining up with TRBD2. Germline loops: CDR1 WSHSY, CDR2 SAAADI. The V segment lost 5 bases and the J segment 3 bases; nucleotides outside the gene matches: 12. This CDR3 spans 19 amino acids. The CDR3 DNA follows: TGCGCCAGCAGTCTCCGGACTAGCGGGAGGGCCGGGGGGACAGATACGCAGTATTTT. Protein: CASSLRTSGRAGGTDTQYF.

At least ten counts were recorded for this clonotype. This sequence joins TRBV28 and TRBJ1-1; the D is unclear. Germline V lookup: CDR1 MDHEN, CDR2 SYDVKM. V was cut by 6 bases and J by 1 base, with 9 bases left in between. The CDR3 contains 13 residues. CDR3 region: CASRTDGNTEAFF. Here the CDR3 DNA reads TGTGCCAGCAGAACGGACGGGAACACTGAAGCTTTCTTT. The whole variable domain, filled in from reference TRBV28 and TRBJ1-1, reads DVKVTQSSRYLVKRTGEKVFLECVQDMDHENMFWYRQDPGLGLRLIYFSYDVKMKEKGDIPEGYSVSREKKERFSLILESASTNQTSMYLCASRTDGNTEAFFGQGTRLTVV.

In this sample, this clonotype turned up once. At one of its ends the junction is not consistent with the germline gene, which may arise from a read error. The chain couples TRBV25-1 to TRBJ1-6; 8 positions match TRBD1. The CDR3 contains 14 residues. Germline CDR1 is MGHDK and CDR2 is SYGVNS. The CDR3 reads CANSEQGEDSPLHF. In DNA, the CDR3 is TGTGCCAACAGTGAACAGGGGGAGGATTCACCCCTCCACTTT.

Concerning this clonotype itself: This may arise from a read error, as a much more abundant clone is one base away. The rearrangement links TRBV6-1 to TRBJ1-2, with 7 positions matching TRBD1. Germline V lookup: CDR1 MNHNS, CDR2 SASEGT. After removal of 5 bases from V and 8 bases from J, the junction contained 8 bases not matched to a gene. The CDR3 length is 13 residues. The DNA for the CDR3 is TGTGCCAGCAGTCTCGACAGGGTTAAGGGCTACACCTTC. This codes for CASSLDRVKGYTF.

For the CDR3, the DNA is TGTGCCAGCAGATGCCCCGAGGGGAACACCGGGGAGCTGTTTTTT. Protein product: CASRCPEGNTGELFF. The chain uses TRBV6-6 and TRBJ2-2, with D maybe TRBD2 (5 bases). CDR3 length: 15 residues. The germline gives CDR1 MNHNY, CDR2 SVGAGI (reference sequence). V was pared by 6 bases and J by 1 base, with 12 bases between.

Of note for this clonotype: At one end, the junction sequence differs from germline, possibly due to a read error. The gene calls are TRBV6-6 and TRBJ2-3; D ambiguous. CDR3 length: 15 residues. Germline CDR1 MNHNY, CDR2 SVGAGI (reference sequence). This chain's CDR3 is CTSSYDGGRTDTQYF. The CDR3 region has the DNA TGTACCAGCAGTTACGATGGCGGCCGCACAGATACGCAATATTTT.

Turning to this clonotype: This clone may be a read error of a much larger clone one base away. The genes are TRBV7-9 and TRBJ1-5; D is perhaps TRBD2 (6 bases). The J call may be mistaken, given a closer DNA end match to TRBJ2-3. The CDR3 sequence is 13 residues long. Per germline, CDR1 SEHNR and CDR2 FQNEAQ (reference sequence). The CDR3 here is CASSLSGPRPQYF. CDR3 coding DNA: TGTGCCAGCAGCTTAAGCGGGCCTCGGCCCCAGTATTTT.

Comments on this clonotype: Being one base from a much bigger clone, this may be a read error. V is TRBV28 and J is TRBJ2-7; unclear D gene. The germline V gene has CDR1 MDHEN and CDR2 SYDVKM. V gave up 9 bases and J gave up 2 bases, with 8 bases separating them. The CDR3 has 11 residues. DNA of the CDR3: TGTGCCAGGTACCGTGCCTACGAGCAGTACTTC. Protein product: CARYRAYEQYF. Variable domain in full (rest from reference TRBV28 and TRBJ2-7): DVKVTQSSRYLVKRTGEKVFLECVQDMDHENMFWYRQDPGLGLRLIYFSYDVKMKEKGDIPEGYSVSREKKERFSLILESASTNQTSMYLCARYRAYEQYFGPGTRLTVT.

This clonotype was observed a few times. With a much larger clone just one base away, this may be a read error. The genes are TRBV12-3 or TRBV12-4 and TRBJ1-4; D not resolved. Trimming shortened V by 7 bases and J by 0 bases, and 9 bases separated the two germline ends. The CDR3 is 14 amino acids. The CDR3 coding sequence is TGTGCCAGCACCGAAGGAGCAACTAATGAAAAACTGTTTTTT. Encoded protein: CASTEGATNEKLFF.

This clonotype was recorded a few times. The chain uses TRBV5-1 and TRBJ2-7; D unresolved. The CDR3 has 15 residues. V lost 4 bases and J 0 bases, leaving 14 bases between the germline ends. Germline V gene lookup returns CDR1 SGHRS and CDR2 YFSETQ. Here the CDR3 reads CASSIFRPLSYEQYF. DNA for the CDR3: TGCGCCAGCAGCATCTTTCGGCCCCTCTCCTACGAGCAGTACTTC.

This clonotype has ten or more counts. The chain employs TRBV10-3 and TRBJ2-7; 8 nucleotides line up with TRBD2. This CDR3 spans 12 amino acids. Unmatched junction bases numbered 8, after V lost 10 bases and J lost 6 bases. From germline, CDR1 is ENHRY and CDR2 SYGVKD. Written as DNA, the CDR3 is TGTGCCACGGGACTAGGGCCTACCGAGCAGTACTTC. This sequence encodes CATGLGPTEQYF.

This clonotype came up once. The J gene is TRBJ2-1, the V gene TRBV5-4; 7 nucleotides agree with TRBD1. Per the germline V gene, CDR1 is SGHNT and CDR2 is YYREEE (reference sequence). The CDR3 is made up of 12 amino acids. The J segment lost 13 bases and the V segment lost 4 bases, leaving 8 bases of the junction unmatched. The CDR3 protein is CASSIEGGEQFF. Written as DNA, the CDR3 is TGTGCCAGCAGCATTGAAGGGGGCGAACAGTTCTTC.

This clonotype was detected many times. The chain couples TRBV6-6 to TRBJ2-2; 8 bases match TRBD1. CDR1 is MNHNY, CDR2 SVGAGI, per germline (reference sequence). The CDR3 has 18 amino acids. The V gene end was trimmed by 7 bases and the J gene end by 0 bases; junction bases not matched to a gene: 13. CDR3 bases: TGTGCCAGCACCACTTTAGCAGGGGGCACGACGAACACCGGGGAGCTGTTTTTT. Protein product: CASTTLAGGTTNTGELFF.

A few counts support this clonotype. Being one base from a much bigger clone, this may be a read error. V gene TRBV6-6 combines with J gene TRBJ1-5; D unclear. V lost 6 bases and J lost 4, with 7 bases in between. The germline CDR1 and CDR2 sequences are MNHNY and SVGAGI (reference sequence). This CDR3 has 12 amino acids. The CDR3 is CASRTHNQPQHF. The CDR3 nucleotides are TGTGCCAGCAGAACCCATAATCAGCCCCAGCATTTT.